The clone carrying this T cell receptor beta chain turned up a few times. This sample is part of a study of cytomegalovirus exposure and HLA in healthy donors. J gave up 0 bases and V 4 bases, and 4 bases lay outside the gene matches. CDR1 is KGHSH, CDR2 LQKENI, per germline. The CDR3 covers 17 residues. In the PCR, 60 Vbeta and 13 Jbeta primers were used. Per the original methods: In a later analysis, about 11 million of 75 million to 85 million unique beta chains occurred in at least two donors. Sequencing was performed with immunoSEQ multiplex PCR; in TCRdb, only in-frame clones are kept and a portion is missing. V, J and clone size are those of that table, while D and trimming were read from the DNA. The sample contains some 100,000 clones, 70% to 80% of which appear only once.

V is TRBV18 and J is TRBJ1-6, with 9 bases matching TRBD1. This clonotype was obtained from a female donor in good health and CMV-seropositive. The sample consisted of PBMCs. CDR3 sequence (DNA): TGTGCCAGCTCACTATCGACAGGGGGCTCCTATAATTCACCCCTCCACTTT. The encoded protein is CASSLSTGGSYNSPLHF. The full variable domain, its missing parts supplied by reference TRBV18 and TRBJ1-6, is NAGVMQNPRHLVRRRGQEARLRCSPMKGHSHVYWYRQLPEEGLKFMVYLQKENIIDESGMPKERFSAEFPKEGPSILRIQQVVRGDSAAYFCASSLSTGGSYNSPLHFGNGTRLTVT.